This T cell receptor (beta chain) was recovered during a study of OX40 agonist ivuxolimab in advanced cancers. Study-wide findings and caveats: Relative to CD4+, CD8+ T cells held more expanded clones on average.

A remark on this clone: The antigen is undetermined.

This CDR3 contains 15 residues. Germline loops: CDR1 LGHNA, CDR2 YNFKEQ. The V end lost 0 bases, the J end lost 3 bases, and 12 bases lay between the germline ends. Using immunoSEQ multiplex PCR, the repertoire was profiled, and TCRdb retains in-frame clones only, with some absent. Of some 67,000 clones in the sample, over 70% are singletons; the top ten hold 5% to 6%. The chain couples TRBV4-2 to TRBJ2-7; TRBD2 is a possible D gene (5 bases). The sequence came from an adult with an advanced solid tumor such as melanoma, head and neck, liver or kidney cancer. Sample: CD4+ or CD8+ T cells sorted from blood, taken in a trial of the OX40 agonist ivuxolimab. The CDR3 DNA reads TGTGCCAGCAGCCAAGAGGTGTCCGGGGACTACGAGCAGTACGTC. The encoded protein is CASSQEVSGDYEQYV.